The 25 T cell receptor beta chains below come from one sample, sequenced in a study of T cells expressing NK-cell markers. TCRdb reprocessed the 5' RACE reads and stores each CDR3 protein as one record, lacking DNA. Its table lists about 260,000 distinct CDR3 sequences. The sequencing sample was made of blood T cells: a sorted CD56 or NKG2C T cell subset, CD4+ or CD8+ T cells, or bulk PBMC T cells (not recorded which). These TCRs come from a young man in good health.

The chain employs TRBV19 and TRBJ2-5; TCRdb indicates TRBD1, and absent DNA this call remains unverified. CDR1 is LNHDA, CDR2 SQIVND, per germline (reference sequence). This CDR3 has 19 residues. CDR3 in amino acids: CASTYEGDRARGYQETQYF.

The CDR3 loop reads CSVWSSTHYEQYF. This chain uses TRBV29-1 with TRBJ2-7; TCRdb proposes TRBD2, but this gene call is untestable without DNA. The CDR3 has 13 amino acids. The germline V gene has CDR1 SQVTM and CDR2 ANQGSEA.

V gene TRBV5-5 combines with J gene TRBJ1-1; TCRdb's assignment of TRBD1 cannot be checked, as there is no DNA. The CDR3 spans 15 residues. CDR1 is SGHKS, CDR2 YYEKEE, per germline (reference sequence). CDR3 region: CASSLVGRGNTEAFF. Full variable domain (outside the CDR3, taken from reference TRBV5-5 and TRBJ1-1): DAGVTQSPTHLIKTRGQQVTLRCSPISGHKSVSWYQQVLGQGPQFIFQYYEKEERGRGNFPDRFSARQFPNYSSELNVNALLLGDSALYLCASSLVGRGNTEAFFGQGTRLTVV.

The chain uses TRBV20-1 and TRBJ2-3; TCRdb gives TRBD2 as the D gene, but with no DNA this cannot be confirmed. The CDR3 is 16 residues long. Germline V lookup: CDR1 DFQATT, CDR2 SNEGSKA (reference sequence). CDR3 residues: CSAKKGTSGRVDTQYF.

The J gene is TRBJ2-1, the V gene TRBV5-1; checking the TCRdb D call of TRBD2 is not possible without DNA. Germline CDR1 reads SGHRS; CDR2 reads YFSETQ. This CDR3 has 16 amino acids. The chain's CDR3 is CASSLASGSFDNEQFF.

The V call is TRBV5-1, the J call TRBJ2-1; TCRdb outputs TRBD2, but without DNA this stays unchecked. The CDR3 sequence is 15 residues long. Germline CDR1 and CDR2: SGHRS and YFSETQ. This CDR3 reads CASSRANEIYNEQFF. Full variable domain (rest looked up from reference TRBV5-1 and TRBJ2-1): KAGVTQTPRYLIKTRGQQVTLSCSPISGHRSVSWYQQTPGQGLQFLFEYFSETQRNKGNFPGRFSGRQFSNSRSEMNVSTLELGDSALYLCASSRANEIYNEQFFGPGTRLTVL.

The chain recombines TRBV6-1 with TRBJ2-6; TCRdb's assignment of TRBD1 cannot be checked, as there is no DNA. Germline CDR1 MNHNS, CDR2 SASEGT. CDR3 length: 17 residues. This chain's CDR3 is CASSERKGAGGANVLTF.

CDR3 in amino acids: CASSPRVFTGGEAFF. The rearrangement joins TRBV14 to TRBJ1-1. Germline V gene sequence: CDR1 SGHDN, CDR2 FVKESK. There are 15 residues in the CDR3.

J is TRBJ2-5 and V is TRBV20-1; TCRdb's D call, TRBD2, is unchecked because there is no DNA. The CDR3 is 18 residues long. CDR1 DFQATT and CDR2 SNEGSKA come from the germline V gene (reference sequence). CDR3 region: CSAGGLAGATGGQETQYF.

The genes are TRBV12-3 or TRBV12-4 and TRBJ2-3; the D call from TCRdb, TRBD2, cannot be confirmed without DNA. The CDR3 has 19 amino acids. The CDR3 loop reads CASSRTSGRSIGATDTQYF.

The V and J genes are TRBV12-3 or TRBV12-4 and TRBJ2-3; TCRdb picks TRBD1, but there is no DNA to check that call. This CDR3 has 16 residues. The CDR3 sequence is CASSGRQGHSTDTQYF.

This chain links TRBV4-1 with TRBJ2-1; absent DNA, TCRdb's TRBD2 call cannot be checked. The germline V gene has CDR1 MGHRA and CDR2 YSYEKL. The CDR3 consists of 16 residues. CDR3 amino acids: CASSEAGELPYNEQFF.

The chain's CDR3 is CASSVDRDGVQYF. The rearrangement uses TRBV9 and TRBJ2-4. Germline CDR1 is SGDLS and CDR2 is YYNGEE. CDR3 size: 13 residues.

The chain combines TRBV5-6 with TRBJ2-2; the D gene TCRdb calls, TRBD2, cannot be checked with no DNA. The germline gives CDR1 SGHDT, CDR2 YYEEEE. This CDR3 is built from 15 residues. CDR3 amino acids: CASSLVGRADGELFF.

This chain links TRBV28 with TRBJ2-7; TCRdb outputs TRBD1, but without DNA this stays unchecked. Germline V gene sequence: CDR1 MDHEN, CDR2 SYDVKM. This CDR3 is built from 12 residues. CDR3 region: CASRGDYYEQYF.

This chain uses TRBV19 with TRBJ1-5. The CDR3 extends over 13 amino acids. Germline lookup yields CDR1 LNHDA and CDR2 SQIVND (reference sequence). The CDR3 spells CASSMREDQPQHF.

V is TRBV3-1 and J is TRBJ2-5; TCRdb picks TRBD1, but there is no DNA to check that call. Per the germline V gene, CDR1 is LGHDT and CDR2 is YNNKEL (reference sequence). This CDR3 region has 14 residues. The CDR3 sequence is CASSQDSQGQTQYF.

The CDR3 reads CASSLGRGNEQFF. The chain uses TRBV19 and TRBJ2-1. The CDR3 totals 13 residues. Germline values: CDR1 LNHDA, CDR2 SQIVND (reference sequence).

The chain employs TRBV29-1 and TRBJ2-7; TCRdb reports TRBD2, a call that lacks DNA to check it against. This CDR3 has 14 amino acids. The germline CDR1 and CDR2 sequences are SQVTM and ANQGSEA. The CDR3 sequence: CSVMTRHSSYEQYF.

The V gene is TRBV5-1, the J gene TRBJ2-1. The CDR3 runs to 14 residues. Germline V gives CDR1 SGHRS, CDR2 YFSETQ. The CDR3 sequence: CASSPEGLYNEQFF.

This sequence joins TRBV30 and TRBJ2-1. The CDR3 consists of 11 residues. The germline V gene has CDR1 GTSNPN and CDR2 SVGIG (reference sequence). CDR3 amino acids: CAWRSGGEQFF.

V usage is TRBV10-3 and J usage is TRBJ1-4. From germline, CDR1 is ENHRY and CDR2 SYGVKD. The CDR3 is 16 amino acids. CDR3 in amino acids: CAISESTLATNEKLFF.

The chain combines TRBV20-1 with TRBJ2-5; TCRdb names TRBD2, which stays unverified in the absence of DNA. The germline V gene encodes CDR1 DFQATT and CDR2 SNEGSKA (reference sequence). The CDR3 extends over 15 amino acids. CDR3 amino acids: CSALLAGGRRETQYF.

The chain links TRBV9 to TRBJ1-1; TCRdb picks TRBD1, but there is no DNA to check that call. The length of the CDR3 is 15 residues. Germline values: CDR1 SGDLS, CDR2 YYNGEE. CDR3 amino acids: CASSGQGLRNTEAFF. The complete variable domain, with remaining parts taken from reference TRBV9 and TRBJ1-1, reads DSGVTQTPKHLITATGQRVTLRCSPRSGDLSVYWYQQSLDQGLQFLIQYYNGEERAKGNILERFSAQQFPDLHSELNLSSLELGDSALYFCASSGQGLRNTEAFFGQGTRLTVV.

The chain is built from TRBV20-1 and TRBJ2-7. The length of the CDR3 is 12 residues. Germline loops: CDR1 DFQATT, CDR2 SNEGSKA (reference sequence). Here the CDR3 reads CSANPSPYEQYF.